The clone carrying this T cell receptor beta chain was observed a few times. Its antigen is unidentified. A read error is possible here, since a much larger clone lies one base away. The source material, roughly 20-31 mg of unsorted bulk tissue, was used to co-extract RNA and DNA. None of the patients had received treatment, and all had chronic HBV infection. TCR beta cDNA was made from approximately 540 ng total RNA with a constant-region primer. Generation of the TCR beta libraries relied on three nested multiplex PCR rounds using slightly modified ARM-PCR. TCRdb independently ran MiXCR on the multiplex PCR reads; one entry per CDR3 protein. The sample has tens of thousands of distinct CDR3 sequences, 70% to 80% seen once. The source of the sample is a study of tumor-infiltrating lymphocytes in primary liver carcinoma. The wider study: Each sample had roughly 3.5 to 7.13 million productive TCRbeta reads regardless of tissue type. Study outcomes and limitations: Lesser overlap characterized tumor-adjacent and tumor-blood pairs relative to tumor region pairs.

The clonotype was recovered from a woman aged 25 to 39 with primary liver carcinoma and hepatitis B virus infection. Sequenced sample: liver tumor tissue from sampling region 5. Regarding subset: tumor region T5, tumor centre.

The CDR3 is CASSQPLNYDYTF. CDR3 in DNA: TGTGCCAGCAGTCAGCCTCTGAACTATGACTACACCTTC. This chain links TRBV28 with TRBJ1-2, with unresolved D. The CDR3 covers 13 residues. CDR1 and CDR2 from the germline V gene are MDHEN and SYDVKM.